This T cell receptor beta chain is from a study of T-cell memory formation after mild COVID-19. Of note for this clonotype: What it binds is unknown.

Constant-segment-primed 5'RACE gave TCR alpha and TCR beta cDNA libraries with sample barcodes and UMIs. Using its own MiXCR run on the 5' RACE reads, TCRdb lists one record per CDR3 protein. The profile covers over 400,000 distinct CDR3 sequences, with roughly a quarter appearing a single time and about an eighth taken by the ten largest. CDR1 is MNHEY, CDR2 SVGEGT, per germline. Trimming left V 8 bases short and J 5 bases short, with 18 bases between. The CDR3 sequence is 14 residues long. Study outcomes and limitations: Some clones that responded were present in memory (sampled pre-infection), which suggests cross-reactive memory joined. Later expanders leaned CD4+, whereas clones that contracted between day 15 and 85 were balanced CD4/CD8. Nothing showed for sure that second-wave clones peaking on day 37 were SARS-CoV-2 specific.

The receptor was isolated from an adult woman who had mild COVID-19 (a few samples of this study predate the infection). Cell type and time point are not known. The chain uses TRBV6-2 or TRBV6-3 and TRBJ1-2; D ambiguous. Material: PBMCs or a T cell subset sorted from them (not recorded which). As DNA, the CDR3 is TGTGCCAGCTGCCCATCGAAGGGAGGGTATGGCTACACCTTC. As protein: CASCPSKGGYGYTF.